This T cell receptor (beta chain) was observed in a study of CD8+ T cells in alopecia areata. The treatment is: oral pan-JAK inhibitor, 5-10 mg twice daily. Collection of lesional scalp punch biopsies and peripheral blood was performed in alopecia areata patients. CDR3 length: 15 residues. CDR1 and CDR2 (germline): MGHRA, YSYEKL. Trimming removed 3 bases from V and 2 bases from J, with 12 bases in between. The sequencing template was cDNA reverse transcribed from extracted RNA. The data were produced by immunoSEQ multiplex PCR, yet TCRdb's version contains in-frame clones alone and is incomplete. The data contain 180,000 or so clones, approximately 59% of them singletons.

V and J are TRBV4-1 and TRBJ2-3; D could derive from TRBD1 or TRBD2 (5 bases each). This specimen consisted of CD4+ T cells sorted from blood, obtained between weeks 55 and 65, from a patient treated with tofacitinib. This TCR came from a human donor with alopecia areata. The CDR3 coding sequence is TGCGCCAGCAGCCATGGGGGAACGCCCACAGATACGCAGTATTTT. This translates into CASSHGGTPTDTQYF.